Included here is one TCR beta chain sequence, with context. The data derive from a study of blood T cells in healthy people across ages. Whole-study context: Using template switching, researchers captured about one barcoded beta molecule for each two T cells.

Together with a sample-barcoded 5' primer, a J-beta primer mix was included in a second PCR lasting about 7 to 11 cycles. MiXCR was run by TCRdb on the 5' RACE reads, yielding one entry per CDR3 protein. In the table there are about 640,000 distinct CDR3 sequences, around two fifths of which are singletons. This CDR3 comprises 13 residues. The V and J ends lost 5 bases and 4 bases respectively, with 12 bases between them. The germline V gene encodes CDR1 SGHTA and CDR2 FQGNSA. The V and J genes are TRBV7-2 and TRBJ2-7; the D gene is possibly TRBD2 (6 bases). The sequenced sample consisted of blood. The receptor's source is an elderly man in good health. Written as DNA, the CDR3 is TGTGCCAGCAGCGTTCCCGGGGGATACGAGCAGTACTTC. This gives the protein CASSVPGGYEQYF.